This TCR beta chain derives from a study of spatial heterogeneity in lung cancer. Study-level background: Sequencing covered available follow-up PBMC samples collected a median of about 22 months after resection.

Germline assignment: CDR1 LGHDT and CDR2 YNNKEL (reference sequence). The CDR3 loop spans 17 amino acids. Trimming removed 6 bases from V and 5 bases from J, with 25 bases in between. TCRdb reprocessed the 5' RACE reads via MiXCR and lists one record per CDR3 protein. The sample has roughly 45,000 distinct CDR3 sequences; 22% are singletons. Indicated time point: blood at routine non-recurrence follow-up after resection. Whole RNA came from tumor, nontumor lung or frozen PBMC and was sequenced without being sorted. Only a few counts were recorded for this clonotype. Sequencing was performed on PBMCs, taken at follow-up. The chain uses TRBV3-1 and TRBJ2-5, with a weak D call TRBD2 (6 bases). The clonotype originates from a female donor with early-stage non-small cell lung cancer. For the CDR3, the DNA is TGTGCCAGCAGACGAACCCCGGGACTGACAGCCCGGGAGACCCAGTACTTC. Translation: CASRRTPGLTARETQYF.